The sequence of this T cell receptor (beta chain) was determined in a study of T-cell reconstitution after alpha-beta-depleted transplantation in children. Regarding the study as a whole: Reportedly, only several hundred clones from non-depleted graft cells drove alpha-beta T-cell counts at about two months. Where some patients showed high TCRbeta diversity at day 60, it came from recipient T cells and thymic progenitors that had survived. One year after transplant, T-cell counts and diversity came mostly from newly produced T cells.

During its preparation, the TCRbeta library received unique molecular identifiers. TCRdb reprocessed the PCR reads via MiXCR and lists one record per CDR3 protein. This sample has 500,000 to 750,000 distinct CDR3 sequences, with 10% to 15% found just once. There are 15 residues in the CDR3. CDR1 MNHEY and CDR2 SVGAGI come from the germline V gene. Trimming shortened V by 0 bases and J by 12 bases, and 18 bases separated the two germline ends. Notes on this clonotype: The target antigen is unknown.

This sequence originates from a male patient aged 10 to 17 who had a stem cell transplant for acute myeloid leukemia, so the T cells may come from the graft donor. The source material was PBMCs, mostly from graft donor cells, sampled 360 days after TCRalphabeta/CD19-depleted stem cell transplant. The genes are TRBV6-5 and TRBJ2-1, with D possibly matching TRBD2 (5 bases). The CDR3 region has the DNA TGTGCCAGCAGTTACTCTAGTCCTGGAGGCGTAGGGCAGTTCTTC. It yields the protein CASSYSSPGGVGQFF.